This TCR beta chain is drawn from a study of blood T cell repertoires in COVID-19. Assay: immunoSEQ multiplex PCR; the TCRdb copy retains only in-frame clones and omits some. The data show roughly 250,000 clones, approximately 91% seen once. The clonotype originates from a woman aged 40 to 50 who had recovered from COVID-19. The sample taken for sequencing was peripheral blood.

In DNA, the CDR3 is TGTGCCAGCAGCCCCGGGGTTAGCGGGAGTCGTTTAGAGACCCAGTACTTC. Translating it yields CASSPGVSGSRLETQYF. J is TRBJ2-5 and V is TRBV5-4; 9 bases line up with TRBD2. The J segment lost 4 bases and the V segment lost 4 bases, leaving 14 bases of the junction unmatched. CDR1 SGHNT and CDR2 YYREEE come from the germline V gene (reference sequence). This CDR3 region has 17 residues.